This TCR beta chain was profiled in a study of T cells after yellow fever vaccination. Study-level information: Low-cell-number fractions were prepared with SMART-Seq v4 Ultra Low Input. Study observations and caveats: Weaker, the secondary response peaked sooner, at day 5 versus 15.

Germline V gene lookup returns CDR1 SGHDN and CDR2 FVKESK. The CDR3 runs to 16 residues. With V trimmed by 1 base and J by 4 bases, 3 bases remained unmatched. Generation of TCR cDNA used 5'RACE template switching (which added a universal primer site and UMIs). MiXCR, applied by TCRdb to the 5' RACE reads, yields one record per CDR3 protein. Here the sample spans 230,000 or so distinct CDR3 sequences, roughly 6.2% being singletons. This clonotype was observed at least ten times. The antigen is not known. The rearrangement joins TRBV14 to TRBJ2-1; TRBD2 matches at 11 bases. The sample in question was CD4+ T cells sorted from PBMCs, obtained on the day of the yellow fever booster vaccination. The sequence was collected from a man aged 30-40 years who received the YFV17D yellow fever vaccine. Here the CDR3 reads CASSQGGLAAYNEQFF. The CDR3 DNA reads TGTGCCAGCAGCCAAGGGGGACTAGCGGCTTACAATGAGCAGTTCTTC.